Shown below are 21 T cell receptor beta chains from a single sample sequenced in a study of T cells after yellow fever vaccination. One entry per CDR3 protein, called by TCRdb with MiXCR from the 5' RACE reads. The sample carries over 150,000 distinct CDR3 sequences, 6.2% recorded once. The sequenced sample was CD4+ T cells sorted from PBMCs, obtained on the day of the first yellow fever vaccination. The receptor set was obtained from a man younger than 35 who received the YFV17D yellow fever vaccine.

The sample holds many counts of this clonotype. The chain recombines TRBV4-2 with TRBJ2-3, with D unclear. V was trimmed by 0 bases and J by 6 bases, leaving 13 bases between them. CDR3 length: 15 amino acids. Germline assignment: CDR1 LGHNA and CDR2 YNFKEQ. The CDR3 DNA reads TGTGCCAGCAGCCAAGAGGTGGCCACGGTGGATACGCAGTATTTT. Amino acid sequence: CASSQEVATVDTQYF.

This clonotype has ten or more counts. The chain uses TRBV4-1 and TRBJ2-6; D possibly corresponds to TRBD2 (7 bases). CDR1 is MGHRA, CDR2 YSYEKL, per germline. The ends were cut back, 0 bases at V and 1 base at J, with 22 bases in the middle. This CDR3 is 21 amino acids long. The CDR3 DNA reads TGCGCCAGCAGCCAAGATTTTCGGGGGGCGCGGCTATCTTCTGGGGCCAACGTCCTGACTTTC. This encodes CASSQDFRGARLSSGANVLTF.

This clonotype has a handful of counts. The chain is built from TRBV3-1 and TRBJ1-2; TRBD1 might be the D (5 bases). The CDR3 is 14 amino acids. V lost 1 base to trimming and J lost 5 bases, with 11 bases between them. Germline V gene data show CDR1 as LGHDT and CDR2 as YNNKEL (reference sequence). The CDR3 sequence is CASSQGQSTYGYTF. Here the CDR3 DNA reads TGTGCCAGCAGCCAAGGACAGTCGACGTATGGCTACACCTTC. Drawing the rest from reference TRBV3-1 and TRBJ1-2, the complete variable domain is DTAVSQTPKYLVTQMGNDKSIKCEQNLGHDTMYWYKQDSKKFLKIMFSYNNKELIINETVPNRFSPKSPDKAHLNLHINSLELGDSAVYFCASSQGQSTYGYTFGSGTRLTVV.

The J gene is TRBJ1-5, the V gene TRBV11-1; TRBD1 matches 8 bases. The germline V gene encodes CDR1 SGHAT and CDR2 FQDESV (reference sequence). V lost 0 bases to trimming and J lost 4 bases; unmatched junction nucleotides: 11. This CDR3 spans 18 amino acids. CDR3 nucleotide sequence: TGTGCCAGCAGCTTAGCTGTGGGCAGGGGGCTCGGAAATCAGCCCCAGCATTTT. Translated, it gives CASSLAVGRGLGNQPQHF.

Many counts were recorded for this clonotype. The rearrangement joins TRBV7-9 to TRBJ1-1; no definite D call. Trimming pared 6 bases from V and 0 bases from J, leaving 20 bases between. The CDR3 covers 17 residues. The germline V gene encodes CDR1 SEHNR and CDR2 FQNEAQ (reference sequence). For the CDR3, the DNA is TGTGCCAGCAGACGGCCCCCAGGCGGCCTGGTGAACACTGAAGCTTTCTTT. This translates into CASRRPPGGLVNTEAFF.

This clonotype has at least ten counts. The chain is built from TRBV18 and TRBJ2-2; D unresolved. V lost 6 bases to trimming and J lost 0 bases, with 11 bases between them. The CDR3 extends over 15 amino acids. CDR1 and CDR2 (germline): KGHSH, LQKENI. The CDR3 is CASSEVRSNTGELFF. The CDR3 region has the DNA TGTGCCAGCTCCGAGGTCAGGTCGAACACCGGGGAGCTGTTTTTT.

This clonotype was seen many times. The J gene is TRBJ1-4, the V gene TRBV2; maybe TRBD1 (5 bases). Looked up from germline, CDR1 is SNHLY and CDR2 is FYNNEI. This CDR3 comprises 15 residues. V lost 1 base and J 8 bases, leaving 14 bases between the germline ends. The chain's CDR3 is CASSEEGASEEKLFF. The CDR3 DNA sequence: TGTGCCAGCAGTGAAGAAGGGGCGTCGGAAGAAAAACTGTTTTTT. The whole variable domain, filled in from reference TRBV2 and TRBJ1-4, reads EPEVTQTPSHQVTQMGQEVILRCVPISNHLYFYWYRQILGQKVEFLVSFYNNEISEKSEIFDDQFSVERPDGSNFTLKIRSTKLEDSAMYFCASSEEGASEEKLFFGSGTQLSVL.

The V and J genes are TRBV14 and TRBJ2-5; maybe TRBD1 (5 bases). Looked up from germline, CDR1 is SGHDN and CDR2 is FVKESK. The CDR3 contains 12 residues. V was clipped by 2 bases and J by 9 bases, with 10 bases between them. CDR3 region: CASSQPDSSQYF. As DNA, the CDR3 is TGTGCCAGCAGCCAACCTGACAGCTCCCAGTACTTC.

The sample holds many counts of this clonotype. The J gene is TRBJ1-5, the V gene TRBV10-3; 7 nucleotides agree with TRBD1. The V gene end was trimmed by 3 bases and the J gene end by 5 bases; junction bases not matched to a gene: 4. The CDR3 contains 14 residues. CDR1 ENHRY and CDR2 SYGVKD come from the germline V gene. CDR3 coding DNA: TGTGCCATCAGTGAATCCGGGACAGATCAGCCCCAGCATTTT. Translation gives CAISESGTDQPQHF.

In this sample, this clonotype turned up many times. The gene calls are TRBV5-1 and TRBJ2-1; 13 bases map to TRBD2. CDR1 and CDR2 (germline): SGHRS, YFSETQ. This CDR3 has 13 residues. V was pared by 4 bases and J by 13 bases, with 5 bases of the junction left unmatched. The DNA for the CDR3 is TGCGCCAGCAGCACCGGACTAGCGGGGGTTCAGTTCTTC. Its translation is CASSTGLAGVQFF. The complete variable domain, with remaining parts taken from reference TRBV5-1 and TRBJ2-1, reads KAGVTQTPRYLIKTRGQQVTLSCSPISGHRSVSWYQQTPGQGLQFLFEYFSETQRNKGNFPGRFSGRQFSNSRSEMNVSTLELGDSALYLCASSTGLAGVQFFGPGTRLTVL.

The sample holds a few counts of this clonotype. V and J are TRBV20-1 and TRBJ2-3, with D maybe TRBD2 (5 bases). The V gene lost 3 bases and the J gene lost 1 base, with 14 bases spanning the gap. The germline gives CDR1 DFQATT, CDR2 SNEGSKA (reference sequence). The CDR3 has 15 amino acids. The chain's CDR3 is CSASSVGEGTDTQYF. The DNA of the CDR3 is TGCAGTGCTAGTTCGGTGGGAGAGGGCACAGATACGCAGTATTTT.

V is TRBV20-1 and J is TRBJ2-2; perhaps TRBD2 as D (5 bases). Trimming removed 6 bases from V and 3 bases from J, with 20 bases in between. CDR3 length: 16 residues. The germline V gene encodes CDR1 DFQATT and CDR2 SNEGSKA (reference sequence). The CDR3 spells CSAAGEAPGYTGELFF. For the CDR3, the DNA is TGCAGTGCCGCCGGCGAGGCTCCGGGGTACACCGGGGAGCTGTTTTTT.

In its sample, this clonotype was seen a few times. CDR3 loop: CASSQDPSTGELFF. CDR3 coding DNA: TGTGCCAGCAGCCAAGATCCTAGCACCGGGGAGCTGTTTTTT. V usage is TRBV4-2 and J usage is TRBJ2-2; D gene ambiguous. V was cut by 0 bases and J by 4 bases, with 6 bases left in between. This CDR3 spans 14 amino acids. Looked up from germline, CDR1 is LGHNA and CDR2 is YNFKEQ.

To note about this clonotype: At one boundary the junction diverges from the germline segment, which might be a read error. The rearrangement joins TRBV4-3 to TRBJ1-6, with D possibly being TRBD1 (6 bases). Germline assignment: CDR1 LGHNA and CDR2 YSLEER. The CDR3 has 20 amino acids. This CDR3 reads CASSQEGGLGRSSYNPPLHF. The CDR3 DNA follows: TGCGCCAGCAGCCAAGAAGGGGGTCTGGGGAGGAGTTCCTATAATCCACCCCTCCACTTT.

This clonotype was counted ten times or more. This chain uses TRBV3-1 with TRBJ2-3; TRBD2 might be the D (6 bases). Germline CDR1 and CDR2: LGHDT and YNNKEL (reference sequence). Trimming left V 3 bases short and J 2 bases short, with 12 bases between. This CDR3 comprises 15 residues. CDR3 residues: CASSQSRGYTDTQYF. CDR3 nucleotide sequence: TGTGCCAGCAGCCAGTCCCGGGGGTACACAGATACGCAGTATTTT.

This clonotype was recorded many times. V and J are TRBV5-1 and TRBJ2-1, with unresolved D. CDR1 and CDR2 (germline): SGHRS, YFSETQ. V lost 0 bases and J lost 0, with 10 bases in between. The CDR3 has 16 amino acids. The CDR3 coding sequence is TGCGCCAGCAGCTTGGGTTTGGTTTCCTCCTACAATGAGCAGTTCTTC. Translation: CASSLGLVSSYNEQFF.

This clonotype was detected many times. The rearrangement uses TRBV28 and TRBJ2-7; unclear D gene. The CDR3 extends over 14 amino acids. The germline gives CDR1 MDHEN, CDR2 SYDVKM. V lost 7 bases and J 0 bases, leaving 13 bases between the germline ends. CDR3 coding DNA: TGTGCCAGCACCGCGGCGGAGAGCTCCTACGAGCAGTACGTC. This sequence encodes CASTAAESSYEQYV.

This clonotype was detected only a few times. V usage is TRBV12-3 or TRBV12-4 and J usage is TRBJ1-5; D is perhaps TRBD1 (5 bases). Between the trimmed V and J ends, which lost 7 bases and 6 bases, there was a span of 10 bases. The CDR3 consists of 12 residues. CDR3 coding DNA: TGTGCCAGCACCCCAGGGACTCAGCCCCAGCATTTT. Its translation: CASTPGTQPQHF.

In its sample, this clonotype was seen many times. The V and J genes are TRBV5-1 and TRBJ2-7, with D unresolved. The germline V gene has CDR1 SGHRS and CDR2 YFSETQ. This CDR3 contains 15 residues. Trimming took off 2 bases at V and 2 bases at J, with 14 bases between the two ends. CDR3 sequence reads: CASSFGYPEAYEQYF. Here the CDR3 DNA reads TGCGCCAGCAGCTTTGGGTATCCTGAAGCCTACGAGCAGTACTTC.

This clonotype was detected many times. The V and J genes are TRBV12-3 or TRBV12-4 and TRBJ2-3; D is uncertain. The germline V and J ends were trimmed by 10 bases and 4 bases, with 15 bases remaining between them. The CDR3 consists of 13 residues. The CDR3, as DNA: TGTGCCACTAAGCTTTCCGGATCAGATACGCAGTATTTT. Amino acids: CATKLSGSDTQYF.

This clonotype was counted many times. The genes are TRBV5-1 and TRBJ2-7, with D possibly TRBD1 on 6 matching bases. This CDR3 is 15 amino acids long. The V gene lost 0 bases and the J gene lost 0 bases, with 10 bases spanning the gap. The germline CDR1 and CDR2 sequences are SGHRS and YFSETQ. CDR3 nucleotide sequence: TGCGCCAGCAGCTTGGGGACAGACACCTCCTACGAGCAGTACGTC. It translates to CASSLGTDTSYEQYV.